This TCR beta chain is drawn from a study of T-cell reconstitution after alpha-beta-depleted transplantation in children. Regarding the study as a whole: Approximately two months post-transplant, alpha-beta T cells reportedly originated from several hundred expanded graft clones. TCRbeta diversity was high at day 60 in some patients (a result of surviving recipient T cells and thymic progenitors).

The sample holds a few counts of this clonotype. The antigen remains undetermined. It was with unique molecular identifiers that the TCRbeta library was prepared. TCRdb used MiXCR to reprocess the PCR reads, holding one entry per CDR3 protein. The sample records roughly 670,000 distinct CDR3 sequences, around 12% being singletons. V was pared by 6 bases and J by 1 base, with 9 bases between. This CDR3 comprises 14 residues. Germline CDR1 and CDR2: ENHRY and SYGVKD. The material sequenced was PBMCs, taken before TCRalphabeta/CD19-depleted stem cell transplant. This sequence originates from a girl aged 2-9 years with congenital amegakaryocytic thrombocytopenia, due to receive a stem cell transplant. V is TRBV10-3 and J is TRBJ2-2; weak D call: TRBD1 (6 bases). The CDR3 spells CAISRGQNTGELFF. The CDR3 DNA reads TGTGCCATCAGCCGGGGACAGAACACCGGGGAGCTGTTTTTT.